Following are 28 T cell receptor beta chains from one sample sequenced in a study of CD8 T cells in Susac syndrome (dated by TCRdb to the late 2010s). The library was built by means of the immunoSEQ multiplex PCR assay. RNA was extracted using the RNeasy kit, and about 0.5 to 1 microgram was reverse transcribed with random hexamers. TCRdb handled the public reads itself, with Q25 trimming in fastp and clone calling in MiXCR, and kept productive beta chains. Records with the same CDR3 protein are collapsed into one entry carrying the most frequent genes and DNA. The sample table contains about 300,000 distinct CDR3 sequences; only one count was recorded for roughly 85% of them. The leading ten clones occupy approximately 0.2% of the sample. The sequencing input was CD8+ T cells from PBMCs. Receptors originate from a human donor with multiple sclerosis.

As for this clonotype: A junction end diverges from the germline sequence, so it may reflect a read error. The chain links TRBV4-3 to TRBJ2-2; 7 nucleotides agree with TRBD1. This CDR3 contains 16 residues. Germline loops: CDR1 LGHNA, CDR2 YSLEER. The CDR3 protein is CAGSQVLPGGPGELFF. The CDR3, as DNA: TGCGCCGGCAGCCAAGTCCTTCCAGGGGGTCCCGGGGAGCTGTTTTTT.

The chain recombines TRBV9 with TRBJ2-7, with 9 bases identical to TRBD1. The CDR3 extends over 15 amino acids. CDR1 SGDLS and CDR2 YYNGEE come from the germline V gene. J gave up 2 bases and V 1 base, and 4 bases lay outside the gene matches. CDR3 loop: CASSVRQGDTYEQYF. The CDR3 region has the DNA TGTGCCAGCAGCGTAAGACAGGGGGATACCTACGAGCAGTACTTC.

This clonotype occurred once. The chain carries TRBV29-1 and TRBJ1-2; D gene unclear. Germline V gives CDR1 SQVTM, CDR2 ANQGSEA. The CDR3 covers 11 residues. The V gene lost 4 bases and the J gene lost 6 bases, with 9 bases spanning the gap. CDR3 sequence: CSVVGLNGYTF. The CDR3 DNA follows: TGCAGCGTTGTAGGGCTAAATGGCTACACCTTC.

The chain carries TRBV15 and TRBJ1-1; D might be TRBD1 (5 bases). Between the trimmed V and J ends, which lost 6 bases and 7 bases, there was a span of 15 bases. This CDR3 has 13 residues. Germline V gene data show CDR1 as LNHNV and CDR2 as YYDKDF (reference sequence). The CDR3 sequence is CATSSDRKNEAFF. The CDR3 bases are TGTGCCACCAGTAGCGACAGAAAGAATGAAGCTTTCTTT.

CDR3 amino acids: CAWSADRGGYGYTF. The CDR3 DNA follows: TGTGCCTGGAGTGCTGACAGGGGGGGCTATGGCTACACCTTC. The chain combines TRBV30 with TRBJ1-2; TRBD1 agrees at 9 bases. The CDR3 covers 14 residues. Trimming cost V 1 base and J 4 bases; bases outside gene matches: 4. CDR1 is GTSNPN and CDR2 is SVGIG in the germline V gene (reference sequence).

The chain uses TRBV30 and TRBJ1-5; D unclear. Deletions cut 0 bases from V and 0 bases from J, with 12 bases between. In germline, CDR1 is GTSNPN, CDR2 SVGIG (reference sequence). The CDR3 is 16 residues long. The CDR3 here is CAWSVPTGYSNQPQHF. In nucleotides, the CDR3 is TGTGCCTGGAGTGTACCGACGGGATATAGCAATCAGCCCCAGCATTTT.

The V call is TRBV7-9, the J call TRBJ1-2; D is unclear. CDR3 size: 14 residues. V was shortened by 3 bases and J by 4 bases, with 12 bases between the two germline ends. Germline lookup yields CDR1 SEHNR and CDR2 FQNEAQ (reference sequence). The CDR3 sequence: CASSFTKTGYGYTF. CDR3 nucleotide sequence: TGTGCCAGCAGCTTCACGAAGACGGGCTATGGCTACACCTTC.

V usage is TRBV4-3 and J usage is TRBJ1-1, with D possibly matching TRBD1 (6 bases). Germline assignment: CDR1 LGHNA and CDR2 YSLEER. V lost 1 base and J lost 5, with 11 bases in between. CDR3 length: 14 amino acids. Written as DNA, the CDR3 is TGCGCCAGCAGCCAAGGTCAGGGGTTGACTGAAGCTTTCTTT. It specifies CASSQGQGLTEAFF.

The CDR3 DNA reads as TGTGCCAGCAGTTACACTTGGGACCCTGACAATGAGCAGTTCTTC. This sequence encodes CASSYTWDPDNEQFF. V and J are TRBV6-5 and TRBJ2-1, with D possibly being TRBD1 or TRBD2 (5 bases each). The V end lost 2 bases, the J end lost 5 bases, and 13 bases lay between the germline ends. Germline V CDR1 and CDR2: MNHEY, SVGAGI. The CDR3 length is 15 residues.

This sequence joins TRBV27 and TRBJ2-1; a weak D match, TRBD2 (6 bases). CDR1 and CDR2 from the germline V gene are MNHEY and SMNVEV (reference sequence). V was clipped by 6 bases and J by 9 bases, with 12 bases between them. This CDR3 is built from 12 residues. This CDR3 reads CASSYAGGEQFF. In nucleotides, the CDR3 is TGTGCCAGCAGCTACGCCGGGGGTGAGCAGTTCTTC.

The chain carries TRBV30 and TRBJ1-4, with TRBD1 matching 8 bases. The CDR3 is made up of 19 amino acids. V dropped 0 bases and J dropped 4; count of bases not matched to a gene: 16. CDR1 GTSNPN and CDR2 SVGIG come from the germline V gene (reference sequence). The CDR3 DNA is TGTGCCTGGAGTGTAGGCGCAGGGGGCCGCAGAGTCATTAATGAAAAACTGTTTTTT. It translates to CAWSVGAGGRRVINEKLFF.

The DNA of the CDR3 is TGCAGTTTGGTTTCCGGGGCGGGGGACACAGATACGCAGTATTTT. Amino acids: CSLVSGAGDTDTQYF. V gene TRBV20-1 combines with J gene TRBJ2-3, with 7 bases aligning to TRBD2. CDR1 and CDR2 from the germline V gene are DFQATT and SNEGSKA (reference sequence). This CDR3 is 15 amino acids long. The J segment lost 2 bases and the V segment lost 8 bases, leaving 13 bases of the junction unmatched.

V gene TRBV5-1 combines with J gene TRBJ2-3; D might be TRBD2 (5 bases). The CDR3 length is 13 residues. In germline, CDR1 is SGHRS, CDR2 YFSETQ. V lost 9 bases, J lost 9 bases, and 20 bases lay in between. DNA for the CDR3: TGCGCCACTAGCCTCCTCGGGCCCCCGACGCAGTATTTT. Translation: CATSLLGPPTQYF.

This chain links TRBV3-1 with TRBJ2-1; D is tentatively TRBD1 or TRBD2 (5 bases each). The CDR3 loop spans 18 amino acids. Trimming shortened V by 1 base and J by 0 bases, and 16 bases separated the two germline ends. CDR1 and CDR2 from the germline V gene are LGHDT and YNNKEL (reference sequence). In DNA, the CDR3 is TGTGCCAGCAGCCAAGGACCCCGGGACCTCAGCTCCTACAATGAGCAGTTCTTC. It specifies CASSQGPRDLSSYNEQFF.

The sample holds a few counts of this clonotype. The CDR3 reads CASSSYWNTEAFF. The CDR3 nucleotides are TGTGCCAGCAGTTCTTACTGGAACACTGAAGCTTTCTTT. The chain joins TRBV7-3 to TRBJ1-1; D gene uncertain. The CDR3 consists of 13 residues. With 6 bases removed from V and 1 base from J, the gap between germline ends came to 9 bases. The germline CDR1 and CDR2 sequences are SGHTA and FQGTGA.

The genes are TRBV6-1 and TRBJ1-3; D unresolved. CDR3 size: 15 residues. Germline V gives CDR1 MNHNS, CDR2 SASEGT. Trimming took 8 bases from V and 2 from J, leaving 16 bases between them. The CDR3 loop reads CASPSCVGTGNTIYF. The CDR3 DNA follows: TGTGCCAGCCCTAGTTGTGTAGGGACTGGAAACACCATATATTTT.

The chain links TRBV20-1 to TRBJ2-7; D is possibly TRBD1 or TRBD2 (6 bases each). The germline V gene encodes CDR1 DFQATT and CDR2 SNEGSKA (reference sequence). The CDR3 totals 16 residues. V lost 3 bases to trimming and J lost 7 bases, with 25 bases between them. The chain's CDR3 is CSARVEGGIPRREQYF. In DNA, the CDR3 is TGCAGTGCTAGGGTCGAGGGGGGAATCCCCCGGCGGGAGCAGTACTTC.

The chain recombines TRBV4-3 with TRBJ1-5; D might be TRBD1 (6 bases). Deletions cut 0 bases from V and 5 bases from J, with 14 bases between. Germline CDR1 and CDR2: LGHNA and YSLEER. This CDR3 has 16 amino acids. This CDR3 is CASSQDSTGTYQPQHF. Here the CDR3 DNA reads TGCGCCAGCAGCCAAGACTCGACAGGTACCTATCAGCCCCAGCATTTT.

The chain couples TRBV20-1 to TRBJ1-1; a possible D gene is TRBD1 (5 bases). The CDR3 loop spans 17 amino acids. The V end was cut by 5 bases, the J end by 0 bases, with 22 bases between. Germline assignment: CDR1 DFQATT and CDR2 SNEGSKA (reference sequence). The CDR3 reads CSAPDYDRDPMNTEAFF. CDR3 in DNA: TGCAGTGCTCCCGACTACGACCGGGACCCTATGAACACTGAAGCTTTCTTT.

The J gene is TRBJ1-2, the V gene TRBV5-4; no clear D gene. CDR1 and CDR2 (germline): SGHNT, YYREEE (reference sequence). This CDR3 is 12 amino acids long. V lost 3 bases to trimming and J lost 8 bases, with 11 bases between them. The CDR3 bases are TGTGCCAGCAGCTCCGCGCCGCAGGGCTACACCTTC. Translated, it gives CASSSAPQGYTF.

This sequence joins TRBV30 and TRBJ1-5; TRBD1 might be the D (5 bases). Deletions cut 2 bases from V and 11 bases from J, with 25 bases between. Germline values: CDR1 GTSNPN, CDR2 SVGIG (reference sequence). The CDR3 consists of 16 residues. The CDR3: CAWSPPGVGVRLTQHF. CDR3 nucleotides: TGTGCCTGGAGTCCACCGGGGGTAGGGGTCCGATTAACCCAGCATTTT.

The chain uses TRBV11-2 and TRBJ2-7; D is unclear. In germline, CDR1 is SGHAT, CDR2 FQNNGV. V was clipped by 2 bases and J by 2 bases, with 16 bases between them. The CDR3 totals 16 residues. This CDR3 is CASSLFGVYYPYEQYF. The CDR3 bases are TGTGCCAGCAGCTTATTTGGAGTTTATTACCCCTACGAGCAGTACTTC.

The genes are TRBV13 and TRBJ2-7; D ambiguous. CDR3 length: 12 residues. Germline lookup yields CDR1 PRHDT and CDR2 FYEKMQ (reference sequence). The V gene lost 6 bases and the J gene lost 1 base, with 7 bases spanning the gap. The CDR3 nucleotides read TGTGCCAGCAGATCCCTTTCCTACGAGCAGTACTTC. Translated, it gives CASRSLSYEQYF.

The V and J genes are TRBV19 and TRBJ1-5; no definite D call. The CDR3 is 14 amino acids. Deletions cut 5 bases from V and 2 bases from J, with 10 bases between. Germline CDR1 is LNHDA and CDR2 is SQIVND (reference sequence). CDR3 sequence (DNA): TGTGCCAGTAGTCCTCTCAAGGGCAATCAGCCCCAGCATTTT. Translating gives CASSPLKGNQPQHF.

This clonotype was picked up a small number of times. The chain combines TRBV4-1 with TRBJ2-3; the D is unclear. The germline V and J ends were trimmed by 4 bases and 6 bases, with 5 bases remaining between them. This CDR3 spans 11 amino acids. In germline, CDR1 is MGHRA, CDR2 YSYEKL. This CDR3 is CASSRSDTQYF. In nucleotides, the CDR3 is TGCGCCAGCAGCCGGTCGGATACGCAGTATTTT.

This sequence joins TRBV27 and TRBJ2-6, with D unclear. Deletions cut 6 bases from V and 0 bases from J, with 9 bases between. CDR1 is MNHEY and CDR2 is SMNVEV in the germline V gene (reference sequence). This CDR3 contains 15 residues. This chain's CDR3 is CASSLSLSGANVLTF. For the CDR3, the DNA is TGTGCCAGCAGCCTAAGCCTCTCTGGGGCCAACGTCCTGACTTTC.

J is TRBJ2-1 and V is TRBV19; TRBD2 aligns across 12 bases. V gave up 4 bases and J gave up 8 bases; unmatched junction bases: 6. Germline values: CDR1 LNHDA, CDR2 SQIVND (reference sequence). The CDR3 extends over 15 amino acids. CDR3 region: CASSSSSGRADEQFF. The CDR3 DNA reads as TGTGCCAGTAGTAGTTCTAGCGGGAGGGCCGATGAGCAGTTCTTC.

The rearrangement joins TRBV24-1 to TRBJ2-5; 14 bases agree with TRBD2. This CDR3 spans 19 amino acids. The germline V gene has CDR1 KGHDR and CDR2 SFDVKD. V lost 0 bases and J lost 2; bases outside the gene matches: 7. The CDR3 DNA reads TGTGCCACCAGTGATTTGGGGACTAGCGGGGGAACCTCACAAGAGACCCAGTACTTC. As protein: CATSDLGTSGGTSQETQYF.